A single sample gave rise to the 32 T cell receptor beta chains below, sequenced in a study of blood T cell repertoires in COVID-19. TCRdb's table, derived via immunoSEQ multiplex PCR, lists solely in-frame clones and lacks some. The table lists some 57,000 clones, over 75% of them singletons. The specimen was peripheral blood. These receptors originate from an elderly man with COVID-19, enrolled during active disease.

This clone was observed a few times. V and J are TRBV12-3 or TRBV12-4 and TRBJ1-2; D not certain. CDR3 length: 13 residues. Trimming cost V 1 base and J 8 bases, with 11 bases left between them. This chain's CDR3 is CASSLDMQTGYTF. The CDR3 DNA reads as TGTGCCAGCAGTTTAGACATGCAGACAGGCTACACCTTC.

The rearrangement uses TRBV5-1 and TRBJ2-1; 11 nucleotides align to TRBD1. CDR3 length: 14 amino acids. V lost 4 bases to trimming and J lost 6 bases; unmatched junction nucleotides: 3. Germline loops: CDR1 SGHRS, CDR2 YFSETQ. As DNA, the CDR3 is TGCGCCAGCAGCATGGGACAGGGGGGCAATGAGCAGTTCTTC. Translating gives CASSMGQGGNEQFF.

This clone was seen a single time. The rearrangement joins TRBV5-1 to TRBJ2-1, with 11 bases identical to TRBD2. Unmatched junction bases numbered 12, after V lost 0 bases and J lost 7 bases. The CDR3 runs 18 residues. Germline CDR1 SGHRS, CDR2 YFSETQ. The CDR3 protein is CASSLVASGRLIGNEQFF. The CDR3 DNA follows: TGCGCCAGCAGCTTGGTTGCTAGCGGGAGGCTTATTGGGAATGAGCAGTTCTTC.

Regarding this clone: This sample includes further DNA sequences coding for the same CDR3. V usage is TRBV19 and J usage is TRBJ2-5, with D perhaps matching TRBD2 (5 bases). The germline V gene has CDR1 LNHDA and CDR2 SQIVND (reference sequence). The CDR3 runs 13 residues. V lost 5 bases and J 5 bases, leaving 12 bases between the germline ends. CDR3 sequence: CASSSTGGETQYF. In nucleotides, the CDR3 is TGTGCCAGTAGTTCTACGGGCGGGGAGACCCAGTACTTC.

The chain uses TRBV3-1 (or the pseudogene TRBV3-2) and TRBJ2-7, with 14 bases that match TRBD2. The germline V gene has CDR1 LGHDT and CDR2 YNNKEL (reference sequence). J lost 3 bases, V lost 3 bases, and 1 base had no gene match. This CDR3 spans 15 amino acids. Here the CDR3 reads CASSHGTSGGYEQYF. CDR3 DNA sequence: TGTGCCAGCAGCCACGGGACTAGCGGGGGCTACGAGCAGTACTTC.

V gene TRBV6-6 combines with J gene TRBJ2-7; 9 bases are a match to TRBD1. The V gene's germline CDR1 is MNHNY and CDR2 SVGAGI (reference sequence). The CDR3 is 13 residues long. V shed 6 bases, J shed 4 bases, and the junction held 4 bases outside the gene matches. The CDR3 nucleotides are TGTGCCAGCAGGGCCGGGACAGGGTACGAGCAGTACTTC. It codes for CASRAGTGYEQYF.

The chain carries TRBV30 and TRBJ1-5; no clear D. Trimming left V 0 bases short and J 6 bases short, with 12 bases between. The CDR3 extends over 14 amino acids. Germline CDR1 is GTSNPN and CDR2 is SVGIG (reference sequence). The CDR3 DNA is TGTGCCTGGAGTGTACTAGGAGACGGTCAGCCCCAGCATTTT. Residues: CAWSVLGDGQPQHF. The full variable domain, in which reference TRBV30 and TRBJ1-5 provide the parts outside the CDR3, is SQTIHQWPATLVQPVGSPLSLECTVEGTSNPNLYWYRQAAGRGLQLLFYSVGIGQISSEVPQNLSASRPQDRQFILSSKKLLLSDSGFYLCAWSVLGDGQPQHFGDGTRLSIL.

This clone was counted only a few times. The rearrangement links TRBV9 to TRBJ1-5; TRBD1 might be the D (5 bases). The CDR3 runs to 17 residues. Germline lookup yields CDR1 SGDLS and CDR2 YYNGEE. Trimming shortened V by 4 bases and J by 1 base, and 18 bases separated the two germline ends. CDR3 bases: TGTGCCAGCAGCCCGGGGGGATACTCGGGAAGCAATCAGCCCCAGCATTTT. This gives the protein CASSPGGYSGSNQPQHF.

The chain couples TRBV11-2 to TRBJ2-2; no clear D. The V gene lost 9 bases and the J gene lost 0 bases, with 11 bases spanning the gap. This CDR3 is 14 amino acids long. The germline CDR1 and CDR2 sequences are SGHAT and FQNNGV. Here the CDR3 reads CASSSTANTGELFF. The CDR3 DNA is TGTGCCAGTTCCTCTACCGCGAACACCGGGGAGCTGTTTTTT.

This chain connects TRBV2 to TRBJ2-1; 7 nucleotides align to TRBD2. The CDR3 runs 13 residues. Germline V gene lookup returns CDR1 SNHLY and CDR2 FYNNEI. Unmatched junction bases numbered 9, after V lost 6 bases and J lost 10 bases. CDR3 in DNA: TGTGCCAGCAGGGGAGCGGGGCCTCGGGAGCAGTTCTTC. It is translated as CASRGAGPREQFF.

The V call is TRBV29-1, the J call TRBJ1-2; the match to TRBD1 covers 9 bases. The CDR3 sequence is 13 residues long. Looked up from germline, CDR1 is SQVTM and CDR2 is ANQGSEA. V lost 7 bases to trimming and J lost 4 bases; unmatched junction nucleotides: 7. The CDR3 DNA reads as TGCAGCGCCTGGGGACAGGGTGGCTATGGCTACACCTTC. Translating gives CSAWGQGGYGYTF.

J is TRBJ2-7 and V is TRBV27; 10 positions match TRBD1. The V segment lost 5 bases and the J segment 5 bases; nucleotides outside the gene matches: 9. CDR1 and CDR2 (germline): MNHEY, SMNVEV (reference sequence). There are 15 residues in the CDR3. In DNA, the CDR3 is TGTGCCAGCAGTCCCCAGGGACAGGGGACGAACGAGCAGTACTTC. Its protein product is CASSPQGQGTNEQYF.

The chain joins TRBV11-2 to TRBJ1-5; no clear D gene. The ends were cut back, 6 bases at V and 3 bases at J, with 15 bases in the middle. The CDR3 extends over 15 amino acids. Germline V lookup: CDR1 SGHAT, CDR2 FQNNGV. CDR3 sequence (DNA): TGTGCCAGCAGTAAGGACGGAGGAACCAATCAGCCCCAGCATTTT. Translated: CASSKDGGTNQPQHF.

This clone occurred once. CDR3 loop: CASSALTGSAEAFF. CDR3 DNA sequence: TGTGCCAGCAGCGCCCTGACAGGGAGCGCTGAAGCTTTCTTT. The chain uses TRBV7-2 and TRBJ1-1; 7 bases match TRBD1. The CDR3 consists of 14 residues. Unmatched junction bases numbered 9, after V lost 5 bases and J lost 6 bases. Looked up from germline, CDR1 is SGHTA and CDR2 is FQGNSA. Full variable domain (missing parts from reference TRBV7-2 and TRBJ1-1): GAGVSQSPSNKVTEKGKDVELRCDPISGHTALYWYRQSLGQGLEFLIYFQGNSAPDKSGLPSDRFSAERTGGSVSTLTIQRTQQEDSAVYLCASSALTGSAEAFFGQGTRLTVV.

The chain joins TRBV7-7 to TRBJ2-5; maybe TRBD2 (6 bases). V was shortened by 5 bases and J by 5 bases, with 18 bases between the two germline ends. CDR1 SSHAT and CDR2 FNYEAQ come from the germline V gene (reference sequence). This CDR3 is built from 15 residues. CDR3 region: CASSHRQGGVETQYF. DNA of the CDR3: TGTGCCAGCAGCCACCGTCAGGGAGGTGTTGAGACCCAGTACTTC.

This clone was detected once. V gene TRBV5-1 combines with J gene TRBJ2-1, with 12 positions matching TRBD2. V was pared by 4 bases and J by 3 bases, with 5 bases of the junction left unmatched. Germline V gene lookup returns CDR1 SGHRS and CDR2 YFSETQ. CDR3 size: 16 residues. CDR3 in DNA: TGCGCCAGCAGCATTGGACTAGCGGGGTTCTACAATGAGCAGTTCTTC. It is translated as CASSIGLAGFYNEQFF.

The J gene is TRBJ1-3, the V gene TRBV9, with unresolved D. Germline CDR1 is SGDLS and CDR2 is YYNGEE. CDR3 length: 15 residues. Trimming shortened V by 0 bases and J by 4 bases, and 11 bases separated the two germline ends. The CDR3 loop reads CASSVDGSGGNTIYF. In DNA form, the CDR3 reads TGTGCCAGCAGCGTAGACGGGTCGGGGGGAAACACCATATATTTT.

The gene calls are TRBV7-3 and TRBJ2-3, with 9 nucleotides matching TRBD2. CDR1 is SGHTA and CDR2 is FQGTGA in the germline V gene. This CDR3 has 15 residues. The ends lost 9 bases at V and 5 bases at J; junction bases unmatched: 12. CDR3 region: CASSLAGGPIDTQYF. The CDR3 nucleotides are TGTGCCAGTAGTTTGGCGGGGGGGCCTATAGATACGCAGTATTTT. Looking up the rest from reference TRBV7-3 and TRBJ2-3 gives the full variable domain: GAGVSQTPSNKVTEKGKYVELRCDPISGHTALYWYRQSLGQGPEFLIYFQGTGAADDSGLPNDRFFAVRPEGSVSTLKIQRTERGDSAVYLCASSLAGGPIDTQYFGPGTRLTVL.

The chain recombines TRBV20-1 with TRBJ2-5; tentatively, D is TRBD2 (6 bases). Looked up from germline, CDR1 is DFQATT and CDR2 is SNEGSKA (reference sequence). The CDR3 extends over 11 amino acids. For the CDR3, the DNA is TGCACCGGCCTTCTAGCGGAGACCCAGTACTTC. It yields the protein CTGLLAETQYF.

The chain has TRBV6-6 and TRBJ1-2, with D unclear. V was shortened by 2 bases and J by 6 bases, with 16 bases between the two germline ends. CDR3 length: 15 amino acids. Germline values: CDR1 MNHNY, CDR2 SVGAGI (reference sequence). Here the CDR3 reads CASSYVPDGRNGYTF. The CDR3 DNA follows: TGTGCCAGCAGTTACGTTCCGGACGGGAGAAATGGCTACACCTTC.

The genes are TRBV7-9 and TRBJ1-5, with a weak D call TRBD1 (6 bases). The V end lost 0 bases, the J end lost 6 bases, and 18 bases lay between the germline ends. CDR1 is SEHNR and CDR2 is FQNEAQ in the germline V gene (reference sequence). The CDR3 has 17 amino acids. CDR3 region: CASSLASAGARVQPQHF. In DNA form, the CDR3 reads TGTGCCAGCAGCTTAGCGTCGGCAGGGGCGAGGGTTCAGCCCCAGCATTTT.

The chain employs TRBV29-1 and TRBJ2-3; a weak D match, TRBD2 (5 bases). The V end was cut by 3 bases, the J end by 2 bases, with 15 bases between. This CDR3 is built from 15 residues. CDR1 and CDR2 from the germline V gene are SQVTM and ANQGSEA. The CDR3 loop reads CSVDSLRTATDTQYF. The DNA for the CDR3 is TGCAGCGTTGATTCACTGAGGACTGCCACAGATACGCAGTATTTT.

V is TRBV7-2 and J is TRBJ1-3; D possibly corresponds to TRBD1 (6 bases). Deletions cut 4 bases from V and 3 bases from J, with 19 bases between. Germline V gene sequence: CDR1 SGHTA, CDR2 FQGNSA. This CDR3 region has 17 residues. CDR3 bases: TGTGCCAGCAGCTACCGTCCGGACAGCCTGATTGGAAACACCATATATTTT. As protein: CASSYRPDSLIGNTIYF.

The gene calls are TRBV7-9 and TRBJ2-3, with 9 bases lining up with TRBD2. The CDR3 has 16 residues. The V gene's germline CDR1 is SEHNR and CDR2 FQNEAQ (reference sequence). The V segment lost 5 bases and the J segment 6 bases; nucleotides outside the gene matches: 12. The CDR3 coding sequence is TGTGCCAGCAGCCCCGATAGCGGGAGTCCAAGGGATACGCAGTATTTT. Protein: CASSPDSGSPRDTQYF.

This clone appeared a single time. The chain is built from TRBV24-1 and TRBJ2-3; tentative D call: TRBD2 (6 bases). V was shortened by 4 bases and J by 4 bases, with 26 bases between the two germline ends. Germline V gene lookup returns CDR1 KGHDR and CDR2 SFDVKD. The CDR3 extends over 19 amino acids. The CDR3 here is CATSDTIDSPGLGADTQYF. Here the CDR3 DNA reads TGTGCCACCAGTGACACGATTGACAGCCCGGGACTCGGGGCAGATACGCAGTATTTT.

This clone was detected once. The gene calls are TRBV6-5 and TRBJ2-7; a possible D gene is TRBD1 (6 bases). The V end was cut by 2 bases, the J end by 3 bases, with 11 bases between. The CDR3 sequence is 14 residues long. Germline CDR1 reads MNHEY; CDR2 reads SVGAGI. The CDR3 region is CASSYRGQFYEQYF. Here the CDR3 DNA reads TGTGCCAGCAGTTACCGAGGACAGTTCTACGAGCAGTACTTC.

This chain uses TRBV18 with TRBJ2-7; D possibly corresponds to TRBD2 (5 bases). This CDR3 has 14 amino acids. V shed 6 bases and J shed 5 bases, with 17 bases lying between them. The germline CDR1 and CDR2 sequences are KGHSH and LQKENI. The CDR3 sequence is CASSRSAGVDEQYF. In nucleotides, the CDR3 is TGTGCCAGCTCCCGGAGTGCGGGCGTCGACGAGCAGTACTTC.

This chain joins TRBV5-6 and TRBJ1-6, with 7 bases that match TRBD1. CDR1 is SGHDT, CDR2 YYEEEE, per germline. Losses at the gene ends were 4 bases for V and 2 bases for J; bases not matched to a gene: 15. This CDR3 comprises 19 residues. DNA for the CDR3: TGTGCCAGCAGCAGCCCCCTACAGCAGGGGGGCGCCTATAATTCACCCCTCCACTTT. It yields the protein CASSSPLQQGGAYNSPLHF. Combining the CDR3 with reference TRBV5-6 and TRBJ1-6 gives the whole variable domain DAGVTQSPTHLIKTRGQQVTLRCSPKSGHDTVSWYQQALGQGPQFIFQYYEEEERQRGNFPDRFSGHQFPNYSSELNVNALLLGDSALYLCASSSPLQQGGAYNSPLHFGNGTRLTVT.

In this sample, this clone turned up once. The chain combines TRBV7-2 with TRBJ2-3; possible D gene TRBD2, 5 bases. This CDR3 region has 16 residues. V was shortened by 0 bases and J by 2 bases, with 12 bases between the two germline ends. Germline assignment: CDR1 SGHTA and CDR2 FQGNSA. The CDR3 nucleotides are TGTGCCAGCAGCTTAGCGGGAGTTCTAAACACAGATACGCAGTATTTT. This sequence encodes CASSLAGVLNTDTQYF.

This clone was found a few times. V is TRBV7-9 and J is TRBJ1-6, with D hard to call. The CDR3 is 14 amino acids. Germline CDR1 is SEHNR and CDR2 is FQNEAQ (reference sequence). The V end was cut by 1 base, the J end by 5 bases, with 6 bases between. CDR3 coding DNA: TGTGCCAGCAGCTTAGGTCCAGATAATTCACCCCTCCACTTT. It is translated as CASSLGPDNSPLHF.

The chain combines TRBV9 with TRBJ1-2, with 8 nucleotides matching TRBD1. Trimming cost V 4 bases and J 2 bases; bases outside gene matches: 16. This CDR3 is built from 18 residues. The V gene's germline CDR1 is SGDLS and CDR2 YYNGEE. CDR3 nucleotide sequence: TGTGCCAGCAGCCCTTCCTCATACTGGACAGGGTTGAACTATGGCTACACCTTC. Translated: CASSPSSYWTGLNYGYTF.

This chain connects TRBV5-1 to TRBJ2-5, with TRBD2 identical over 13 bases. Germline trimming cut 3 bases from V and 2 bases from J; bases unmatched to any gene: 1. This CDR3 region has 15 residues. Germline assignment: CDR1 SGHRS and CDR2 YFSETQ. CDR3 bases: TGCGCCAGCAGCTGGGGACTAGCGGGACAAGAGACCCAGTACTTC. It encodes CASSWGLAGQETQYF.